The sequence of this T cell receptor (beta chain) was determined in a study of CD8+ T cells in alopecia areata. Across the study: The protocol delivered tofacitinib for 6 to 18 months, then withdrew it for 6 months. Points from the study as a whole: Higher clonality and more expanded CD8+ clones appeared in lesional than normal scalp. Scalp sequencing also captures normal skin's resident alphabeta T cells.

Extraction and reverse transcription of RNA yielded cDNA as the sequencing template. Data came from immunoSEQ multiplex PCR; TCRdb stores just in-frame clones and leaves some out. Among 90,000 to 100,000 clones, about two fifths were seen once, and the ten largest hold approximately 1.5%. In this sample, this clone turned up a few times. The antigen remains undetermined. A junction end diverges from the germline sequence, so it may reflect a read error. This same CDR3 is encoded by further DNA sequences in the sample. The CDR3 runs 15 residues. Sequenced sample: CD4+ T cells sorted from blood. The gene calls are TRBV23-1 and TRBJ2-3; the match to TRBD2 covers 7 bases. TRBV23-1 falls under the ORF class, with uncertain function. This receptor was taken from a human donor with alopecia areata. As DNA, the CDR3 is TGCGCCAGCAGTCAATCCGGGGGGTGCACGGATACGCAGTATTTT. Residues: CASSQSGGCTDTQYF.